These 4 T cell receptor beta chains originate from one sample sequenced in a study of early T cells in non-severe SARS-CoV-2 infection. TCRdb passed the 5' RACE reads through MiXCR, listing each CDR3 protein once. This table holds some 38,000 distinct CDR3 sequences, around 5.4% found once. The sample in question was whole blood, obtained at baseline. These receptors were obtained from an adult who was a healthcare worker with PCR-confirmed SARS-CoV-2 infection or an uninfected control (not recorded which).

In its sample, this clonotype was seen many times. The chain is built from TRBV20-1 and TRBJ1-2; 7 bases fit TRBD1. The CDR3 consists of 15 residues. V gave up 0 bases and J gave up 0 bases; unmatched junction bases: 4. Looked up from germline, CDR1 is DFQATT and CDR2 is SNEGSKA (reference sequence). The CDR3, as DNA: TGCAGTGCTAGAGATCGTACAGGGGCTAACTATGGCTACACCTTC. This sequence encodes CSARDRTGANYGYTF.

This clonotype was seen repeatedly, ten times or more. The chain is built from TRBV19 and TRBJ1-5, with TRBD1 identical over 7 bases. The V gene end was trimmed by 6 bases and the J gene end by 0 bases; junction bases not matched to a gene: 5. Germline V gene sequence: CDR1 LNHDA, CDR2 SQIVND (reference sequence). The CDR3 is 15 residues long. CDR3 sequence: CASSRDSNSNQPQHF. CDR3 bases: TGTGCCAGTAGCCGGGACAGTAATAGCAATCAGCCCCAGCATTTT.

The table lists this clonotype with many counts. This sequence joins TRBV5-4 and TRBJ2-4; D not resolved. Trimming removed 4 bases at V and 5 bases at J, with 16 bases between. The CDR3 totals 15 residues. Germline values: CDR1 SGHNT, CDR2 YYREEE (reference sequence). Written as DNA, the CDR3 is TGTGCCAGCAGCCCCGCCGGCCCGGGCGAAAACATTCAGTACTTC. Its protein is CASSPAGPGENIQYF. The full variable domain, completed using reference TRBV5-4 and TRBJ2-4, is ETGVTQSPTHLIKTRGQQVTLRCSSQSGHNTVSWYQQALGQGPQFIFQYYREEENGRGNFPPRFSGLQFPNYSSELNVNALELDDSALYLCASSPAGPGENIQYFGAGTRLSVL.

This clonotype was seen repeatedly, ten times or more. The rearrangement uses TRBV20-1 and TRBJ2-3; D gene uncertain. V was clipped by 6 bases and J by 2 bases, with 18 bases between them. CDR1 is DFQATT, CDR2 SNEGSKA, per germline (reference sequence). The CDR3 loop spans 15 amino acids. The CDR3, as DNA: TGCAGTGCACCCGGCGGCCCCCAGTACACAGATACGCAGTATTTT. Translation: CSAPGGPQYTDTQYF.